The T cell receptor (beta chain) under discussion was sequenced for a study of T cell responses to AZD1222 COVID-19 vaccine. Comments on this clone: No antigen is known for it.

General observations from the study: In the spike-specific TCR repertoire, nearly half reportedly target unmutated variant regions.

Per germline, CDR1 SGHRS and CDR2 YFSETQ. Trimming left V 2 bases short and J 0 bases short, with 6 bases between. This CDR3 is 14 amino acids long. The data were produced by immunoSEQ multiplex PCR, yet TCRdb's version contains in-frame clones alone and is incomplete. The data show over 150,000 clones, approximately 90% seen once. The receptor comes from an adult in good health. The material sequenced was peripheral blood, taken on day 0 of AZD1222 vaccination. This chain joins TRBV5-1 and TRBJ1-3; D is uncertain. The CDR3 DNA reads TGCGCCAGCAGCTTAACGAGCTCTGGAAACACCATATATTTT. It encodes CASSLTSSGNTIYF.